This TCR beta chain was recorded in a study of tumor-infiltrating lymphocytes in oesophageal squamous cell carcinoma. On this clonotype itself: Its ends do not fully match the called genes, so a read error is possible.

The CDR3 is 17 residues long. Germline V gene lookup returns CDR1 MNHNS and CDR2 SASEGT. TCRdb fed the PCR reads into MiXCR, producing one record per CDR3 protein. The data show about 3,800 distinct CDR3 sequences, with approximately 19% seen just once and 40% to 55% held by the top ten. The sequence came from a male donor with esophageal squamous cell carcinoma. Sequencing was carried out using normal esophageal tissue next to the tumor. The chain couples TRBV6-1 to TRBJ2-5; 7 nucleotides align to TRBD2. The chain's CDR3 is CASSEREGVSYNSPLHF. CDR3 DNA sequence: TGTGCCAGCAGTGAAAGGGAGGGAGTGTCCTATAATTCACCCCTCCACTTC.